The sequence of this T cell receptor beta chain was determined in a study of blood T cell repertoires in COVID-19. Overall study: Samples representing acute and convalescent COVID-19 were sourced from the United States, Italy and Spain.

As originally analysed: Reference gene primer amplification gave nucleated cell count estimates. Libraries were prepared by immunoSEQ multiplex PCR; TCRdb keeps only in-frame clonotypes and omits some of them. The V and J calls and clone size come from that table; D and trimming were worked out from the DNA. The sample records a few hundred thousand clones, less than 90% being singletons. The CDR3 length is 16 residues. Losses at the gene ends were 6 bases for V and 7 bases for J; bases not matched to a gene: 15. Germline CDR1 reads SGHNT; CDR2 reads YYREEE (reference sequence). This clonotype was obtained from a woman aged 55-70 years who had recovered from COVID-19. The sequencing input was peripheral blood. This chain links TRBV5-4 with TRBJ2-3, with 9 bases lining up with TRBD2. In nucleotides, the CDR3 is TGTGCCAGCACAAACCGCGGGGGGGCCGGCGGGCATACGCAGTATTTT. Its translation: CASTNRGGAGGHTQYF.